The T cell receptor (beta chain) under discussion was sequenced for a study of T cell responses to AZD1222 COVID-19 vaccine. The CDR3 loop spans 15 amino acids. Between the trimmed V and J ends, which lost 4 bases and 2 bases, there was a span of 15 bases. Germline V CDR1 and CDR2: SQVTM, ANQGSEA. Worth noting for this clone: The target antigen is unknown.

Sequencing was performed with immunoSEQ multiplex PCR; in TCRdb, only in-frame clones are kept and a portion is missing. The repertoire holds 99,000 or so clones, with 93% as singletons. Study outcomes and limitations: Baseline serology detected seropositivity in only a handful of AZD1222 recipients. A mostly white British donor set with more females was recruited, and clonal diversity was possibly underestimated. The study found vaccine-associated CD4 TCRs spanning spike, dominant at 160-218 and 743-854. Scientists sampled the repertoires only once the peak T cell response had passed.

Specimen: peripheral blood, collected on day 0 of AZD1222 vaccination. This receptor was identified in an adult in good health. The chain uses TRBV29-1 and TRBJ1-3; D is ambiguous. CDR3 sequence: CSVVGAAGAGNTIYF. The CDR3 coding sequence is TGCAGCGTTGTCGGAGCGGCGGGTGCTGGAAACACCATATATTTT.